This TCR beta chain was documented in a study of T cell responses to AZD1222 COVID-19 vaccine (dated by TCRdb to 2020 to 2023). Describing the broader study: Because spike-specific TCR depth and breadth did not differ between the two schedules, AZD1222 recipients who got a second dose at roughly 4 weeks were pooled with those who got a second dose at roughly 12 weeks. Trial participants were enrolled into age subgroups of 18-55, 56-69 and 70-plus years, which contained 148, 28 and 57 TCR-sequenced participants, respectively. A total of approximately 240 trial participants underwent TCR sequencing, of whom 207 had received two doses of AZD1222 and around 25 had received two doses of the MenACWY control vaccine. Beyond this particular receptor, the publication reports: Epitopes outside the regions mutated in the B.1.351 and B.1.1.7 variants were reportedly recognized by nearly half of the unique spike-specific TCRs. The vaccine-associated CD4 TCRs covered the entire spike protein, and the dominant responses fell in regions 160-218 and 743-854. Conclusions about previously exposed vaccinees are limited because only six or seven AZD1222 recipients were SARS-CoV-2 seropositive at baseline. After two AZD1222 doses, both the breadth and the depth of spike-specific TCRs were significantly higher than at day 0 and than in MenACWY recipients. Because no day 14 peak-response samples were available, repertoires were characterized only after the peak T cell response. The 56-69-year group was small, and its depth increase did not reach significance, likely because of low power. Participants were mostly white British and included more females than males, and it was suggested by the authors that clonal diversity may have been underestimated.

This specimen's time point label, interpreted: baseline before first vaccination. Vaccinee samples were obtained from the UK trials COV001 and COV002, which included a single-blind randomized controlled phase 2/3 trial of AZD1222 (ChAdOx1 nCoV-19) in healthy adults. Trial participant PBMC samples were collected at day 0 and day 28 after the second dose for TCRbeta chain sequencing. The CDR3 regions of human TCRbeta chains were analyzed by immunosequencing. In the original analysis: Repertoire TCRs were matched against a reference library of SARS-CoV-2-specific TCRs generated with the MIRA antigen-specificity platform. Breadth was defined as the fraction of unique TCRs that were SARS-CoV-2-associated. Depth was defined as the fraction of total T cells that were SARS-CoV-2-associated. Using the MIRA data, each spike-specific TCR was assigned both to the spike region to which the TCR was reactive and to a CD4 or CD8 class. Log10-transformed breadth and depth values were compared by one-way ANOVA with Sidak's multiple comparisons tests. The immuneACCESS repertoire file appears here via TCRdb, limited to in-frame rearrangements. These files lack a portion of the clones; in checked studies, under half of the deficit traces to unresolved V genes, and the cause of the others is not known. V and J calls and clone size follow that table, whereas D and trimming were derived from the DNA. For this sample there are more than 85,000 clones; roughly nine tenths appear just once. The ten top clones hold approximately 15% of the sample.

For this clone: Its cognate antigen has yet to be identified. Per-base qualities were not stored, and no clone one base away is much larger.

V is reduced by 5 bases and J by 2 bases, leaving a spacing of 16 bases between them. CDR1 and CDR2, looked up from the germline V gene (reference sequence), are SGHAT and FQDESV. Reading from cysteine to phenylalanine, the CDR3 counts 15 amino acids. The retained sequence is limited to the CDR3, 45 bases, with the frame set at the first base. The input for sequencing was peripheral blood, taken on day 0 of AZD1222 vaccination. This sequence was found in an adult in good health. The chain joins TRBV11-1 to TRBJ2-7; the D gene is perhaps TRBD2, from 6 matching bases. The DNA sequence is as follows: TGTGCCAGCAGCACCGGCGGGGAGACGGCCTACGAGCAGTACTTC. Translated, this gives CASSTGGETAYEQYF.